Listed here is a single T cell receptor (beta chain). These data are taken from a study of T cells in Graves' hyperthyroidism and ophthalmopathy. Uncontrolled infections, other autoimmune diseases, pregnancy or lactation led to exclusion of patients. Authors of the study amplified TCR beta CDR3 regions from RNA transcripts. Using the HTBI primer set, a first-round RT-PCR was run on the TCR CDR3. MiXCR, applied by TCRdb to the multiplex PCR reads, yields one record per CDR3 protein. Of a few hundred thousand distinct CDR3 sequences listed, around 21% are singletons. The CDR3 is 15 residues long. V lost 7 bases to trimming and J lost 2 bases; unmatched junction nucleotides: 8. From germline, CDR1 is MDHEN and CDR2 SYDVKM.

The sequence came from a man aged 18 to 29 with Graves' hyperthyroidism. The chain employs TRBV28 and TRBJ1-1, with TRBD1 matching over 9 bases. The sample taken for sequencing was blood. The CDR3 region is CASTPDRGRNTEAFF. The CDR3 nucleotides read TGTGCCAGCACCCCGGACAGGGGTCGTAACACTGAAGCTTTCTTT.